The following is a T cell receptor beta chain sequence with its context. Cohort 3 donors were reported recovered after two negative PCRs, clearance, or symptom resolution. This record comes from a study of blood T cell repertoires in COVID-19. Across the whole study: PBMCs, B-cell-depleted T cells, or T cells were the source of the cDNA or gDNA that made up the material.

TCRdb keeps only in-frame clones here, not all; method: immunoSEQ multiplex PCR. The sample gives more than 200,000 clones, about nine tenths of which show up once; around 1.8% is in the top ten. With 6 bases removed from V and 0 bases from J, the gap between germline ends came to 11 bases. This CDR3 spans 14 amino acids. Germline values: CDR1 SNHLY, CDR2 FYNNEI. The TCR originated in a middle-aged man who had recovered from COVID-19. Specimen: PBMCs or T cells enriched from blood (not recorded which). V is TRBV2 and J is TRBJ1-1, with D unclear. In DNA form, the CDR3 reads TGTGCCAGCAGCCAACAGCCCTTGAACACTGAAGCTTTCTTT. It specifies CASSQQPLNTEAFF.